This T cell receptor beta chain came from a study of blood T cells in healthy people across ages. Study-wide results and caveats: The long-lived group displayed more naive CD4+ cells, plus higher diversity, than the aged donors did. Calculation of diversity from one million T cells yielded estimates considered to be underestimates.

The CDR3 extends over 12 amino acids. V was shortened by 6 bases and J by 8 bases, with 13 bases between the two germline ends. In the case of this clonotype: Its antigen is still unknown.

The study recruited healthy Caucasian donors from Russia who were aged about 6 to 100. Next came a second PCR, run for roughly 7 to 12 cycles, which used a sample-barcoded 5' primer along with a J-beta primer mix. A template-switch adaptor that had 12 random nucleotides put a tag on each cDNA molecule. TCRdb used MiXCR to reprocess the 5' RACE reads, holding one entry per CDR3 protein. The sample records roughly 1,700,000 distinct CDR3 sequences, 28% being singletons. J is TRBJ1-2 and V is TRBV12-3 or TRBV12-4; D unclear. The specimen was blood. The clonotype comes from a woman aged 25 to 45 in good health. The CDR3, as DNA: TGTGCCAGCAGCCTGACTTCGGGGGGCTACACCTTC. Translation gives CASSLTSGGYTF.